These 16 T cell receptor beta chains originate from one sample sequenced in a study of cytomegalovirus exposure and HLA in healthy donors. 60 Vbeta and 13 Jbeta primers were used in PCR. The data were produced by immunoSEQ multiplex PCR, yet TCRdb's version contains in-frame clones alone and is incomplete. The sample has 150,000 to 200,000 clones, around 74% seen once. Sequenced sample: PBMCs. Every receptor here comes from a female donor in good health and CMV-seronegative.

This rearrangement joins TRBV11-2 to TRBJ2-1, with 11 bases matching TRBD1. The CDR3 sequence is 18 residues long. Germline V gene lookup returns CDR1 SGHAT and CDR2 FQNNGV. With 4 bases clipped from V and 0 bases from J, the junction kept 8 bases outside the gene matches. CDR3 amino acids: CASSWTGGDLSSYNEQFF. The CDR3 DNA reads TGTGCCAGCAGCTGGACAGGGGGCGATTTGAGCTCCTACAATGAGCAGTTCTTC. Full variable domain (outside the CDR3, taken from reference TRBV11-2 and TRBJ2-1): EAGVAQSPRYKIIEKRQSVAFWCNPISGHATLYWYQQILGQGPKLLIQFQNNGVVDDSQLPKDRFSAERLKGVDSTLKIQPAKLEDSAVYLCASSWTGGDLSSYNEQFFGPGTRLTVL.

The chain has TRBV5-1 and TRBJ2-3; a weak D match, TRBD1 (5 bases). This CDR3 is 14 amino acids long. V was shortened by 4 bases and J by 1 base, with 10 bases between the two germline ends. Germline V gene sequence: CDR1 SGHRS, CDR2 YFSETQ. CDR3 DNA: TGCGCCAGCAGCCCCGCACAGGGCACAGATACGCAGTATTTT. Amino acids: CASSPAQGTDTQYF.

The chain employs TRBV9 and TRBJ1-1; 8 bases map to TRBD1. Trimming at V came to 3 bases and at J to 5 bases, leaving 6 bases not matched to a gene. CDR1 is SGDLS and CDR2 is YYNGEE in the germline V gene. The length of the CDR3 is 14 residues. CDR3 sequence reads: CASSAGQGGTEAFF. In DNA form, the CDR3 reads TGTGCCAGCAGCGCCGGACAGGGTGGGACTGAAGCTTTCTTT.

This rearrangement joins TRBV30 to TRBJ2-3; 8 positions match TRBD2. J lost 10 bases, V lost 0 bases, and 6 bases had no gene match. Germline V gene data show CDR1 as GTSNPN and CDR2 as SVGIG (reference sequence). The CDR3 loop spans 13 amino acids. The CDR3 sequence: CAWSVRGGRSQYF. The CDR3, as DNA: TGTGCCTGGAGTGTACGCGGGGGGCGGTCGCAGTATTTT.

The chain carries TRBV14 and TRBJ1-1; D remains unclear. This CDR3 spans 17 amino acids. Germline V lookup: CDR1 SGHDN, CDR2 FVKESK. V dropped 3 bases and J dropped 2 bases, with 19 bases sitting between them. The CDR3 nucleotides read TGTGCCAGCAGCCAGGAGGGAACCTCCACCTTAAACACTGAAGCTTTCTTT. Its translation is CASSQEGTSTLNTEAFF.

This clone was picked up one time. This chain links TRBV21-1 with TRBJ2-5; the table calls TRBD2, which could not be checked here. TRBV21-1 is a documented pseudogene. This CDR3 region has 14 residues. The CDR3 here is CASGISGNQETQYF. The CDR3 region has the DNA TGTGCCAGCGGCATTAGCGGGAACCAAGAGACCCAGTACTTC.

This rearrangement joins TRBV11-2 to TRBJ1-4, with 7 bases identical to TRBD1. Germline V gene lookup returns CDR1 SGHAT and CDR2 FQNNGV. The CDR3 is made up of 15 amino acids. Trimming removed 2 bases from V and 5 bases from J; junction bases left unmatched: 5. The CDR3 here is CASSLPTGLNEKLFF. CDR3 coding DNA: TGTGCCAGCAGCTTACCGACAGGGTTGAATGAAAAACTGTTTTTT.

The V call is TRBV5-5, the J call TRBJ1-6, with D unresolved. The CDR3 is 13 amino acids. Trimming removed 4 bases at V and 17 bases at J, with 19 bases between. Germline-derived CDR1 and CDR2 are SGHKS and YYEKEE (reference sequence). The DNA of the CDR3 is TGTGCCAGCAGCCTCGCCCGCAACCCGCGCATCCACTTT. Translated: CASSLARNPRIHF.

The chain carries TRBV9 and TRBJ1-5; no clear D gene. Germline V gene sequence: CDR1 SGDLS, CDR2 YYNGEE. Trimming took 0 bases from V and 4 from J, leaving 5 bases between them. The CDR3 is 13 residues long. The CDR3 DNA reads TGTGCCAGCAGCGTAGCAGCGAATCAGCCCCAGCATTTT. It is translated as CASSVAANQPQHF.

The rearrangement uses TRBV5-1 and TRBJ2-1; 8 bases are a match to TRBD1. Germline-derived CDR1 and CDR2 are SGHRS and YFSETQ. The CDR3 length is 15 residues. V shed 3 bases, J shed 0 bases, and the junction held 2 bases outside the gene matches. CDR3 region: CASSSGQGSYNEQFF. The CDR3 bases are TGCGCCAGCAGCTCCGGACAGGGCTCCTACAATGAGCAGTTCTTC.

J is TRBJ1-1 and V is TRBV2; 8 bases are a match to TRBD1. With V trimmed by 1 base and J by 3 bases, 10 bases remained unmatched. The CDR3 sequence is 17 residues long. Germline V CDR1 and CDR2: SNHLY, FYNNEI. The CDR3 coding sequence is TGTGCCAGCAGTGAAGAAGGTGCAGGGGGCGTGTACACTGAAGCTTTCTTT. Amino acid sequence: CASSEEGAGGVYTEAFF.

The chain uses TRBV30 and TRBJ1-2, with 10 bases matching TRBD1. V shed 4 bases and J 4 bases; nucleotides not matched to a gene: 9. Germline-derived CDR1 and CDR2 are GTSNPN and SVGIG (reference sequence). The CDR3 is 15 amino acids. The CDR3, as DNA: TGTGCCTGGACTCGGGGACAGGGGACAAGCTATGGCTACACCTTC. This translates into CAWTRGQGTSYGYTF.

The table lists this clone with a few counts. The chain employs TRBV6-6 and TRBJ2-7; TRBD1 aligns across 7 bases. Germline CDR1 MNHNY, CDR2 SVGAGI (reference sequence). The V segment lost 2 bases and the J segment 3 bases; nucleotides outside the gene matches: 1. The CDR3 spans 13 residues. CDR3 sequence reads: CASSYPGGYEQYF. The CDR3 DNA reads as TGTGCCAGCAGTTACCCAGGGGGCTACGAGCAGTACTTC.

The CDR3 DNA follows: TGTGCCAGCAGTTACTCTGACAGCCCAGATACGCAGTATTTT. Translating gives CASSYSDSPDTQYF. V usage is TRBV6-5 and J usage is TRBJ2-3; maybe TRBD1 (5 bases). Germline V gene lookup returns CDR1 MNHEY and CDR2 SVGAGI. CDR3 length equals 14 residues. V was pared by 0 bases and J by 4 bases, with 8 bases between.

This clone was detected a few times. CDR3 amino acids: CASSYSITGIYGYTF. Written as DNA, the CDR3 is TGTGCCAGCAGTTACTCGATAACGGGGATCTATGGCTACACCTTC. V usage is TRBV6-5 and J usage is TRBJ1-2; D gene unclear. The CDR3 is 15 residues long. Trimming took 0 bases from V and 4 from J, leaving 12 bases between them. Germline V gene data show CDR1 as MNHEY and CDR2 as SVGAGI.

Only a few counts were recorded for this clone. The V gene is TRBV6-5, the J gene TRBJ1-2, with TRBD1 matching 9 bases. Germline V CDR1 and CDR2: MNHEY, SVGAGI. Unmatched junction bases numbered 2, after V lost 5 bases and J lost 4 bases. CDR3 size: 13 residues. Here the CDR3 DNA reads TGTGCCAGCAGTGGGACAGGGTCCTATGGCTACACCTTC. It yields the protein CASSGTGSYGYTF.